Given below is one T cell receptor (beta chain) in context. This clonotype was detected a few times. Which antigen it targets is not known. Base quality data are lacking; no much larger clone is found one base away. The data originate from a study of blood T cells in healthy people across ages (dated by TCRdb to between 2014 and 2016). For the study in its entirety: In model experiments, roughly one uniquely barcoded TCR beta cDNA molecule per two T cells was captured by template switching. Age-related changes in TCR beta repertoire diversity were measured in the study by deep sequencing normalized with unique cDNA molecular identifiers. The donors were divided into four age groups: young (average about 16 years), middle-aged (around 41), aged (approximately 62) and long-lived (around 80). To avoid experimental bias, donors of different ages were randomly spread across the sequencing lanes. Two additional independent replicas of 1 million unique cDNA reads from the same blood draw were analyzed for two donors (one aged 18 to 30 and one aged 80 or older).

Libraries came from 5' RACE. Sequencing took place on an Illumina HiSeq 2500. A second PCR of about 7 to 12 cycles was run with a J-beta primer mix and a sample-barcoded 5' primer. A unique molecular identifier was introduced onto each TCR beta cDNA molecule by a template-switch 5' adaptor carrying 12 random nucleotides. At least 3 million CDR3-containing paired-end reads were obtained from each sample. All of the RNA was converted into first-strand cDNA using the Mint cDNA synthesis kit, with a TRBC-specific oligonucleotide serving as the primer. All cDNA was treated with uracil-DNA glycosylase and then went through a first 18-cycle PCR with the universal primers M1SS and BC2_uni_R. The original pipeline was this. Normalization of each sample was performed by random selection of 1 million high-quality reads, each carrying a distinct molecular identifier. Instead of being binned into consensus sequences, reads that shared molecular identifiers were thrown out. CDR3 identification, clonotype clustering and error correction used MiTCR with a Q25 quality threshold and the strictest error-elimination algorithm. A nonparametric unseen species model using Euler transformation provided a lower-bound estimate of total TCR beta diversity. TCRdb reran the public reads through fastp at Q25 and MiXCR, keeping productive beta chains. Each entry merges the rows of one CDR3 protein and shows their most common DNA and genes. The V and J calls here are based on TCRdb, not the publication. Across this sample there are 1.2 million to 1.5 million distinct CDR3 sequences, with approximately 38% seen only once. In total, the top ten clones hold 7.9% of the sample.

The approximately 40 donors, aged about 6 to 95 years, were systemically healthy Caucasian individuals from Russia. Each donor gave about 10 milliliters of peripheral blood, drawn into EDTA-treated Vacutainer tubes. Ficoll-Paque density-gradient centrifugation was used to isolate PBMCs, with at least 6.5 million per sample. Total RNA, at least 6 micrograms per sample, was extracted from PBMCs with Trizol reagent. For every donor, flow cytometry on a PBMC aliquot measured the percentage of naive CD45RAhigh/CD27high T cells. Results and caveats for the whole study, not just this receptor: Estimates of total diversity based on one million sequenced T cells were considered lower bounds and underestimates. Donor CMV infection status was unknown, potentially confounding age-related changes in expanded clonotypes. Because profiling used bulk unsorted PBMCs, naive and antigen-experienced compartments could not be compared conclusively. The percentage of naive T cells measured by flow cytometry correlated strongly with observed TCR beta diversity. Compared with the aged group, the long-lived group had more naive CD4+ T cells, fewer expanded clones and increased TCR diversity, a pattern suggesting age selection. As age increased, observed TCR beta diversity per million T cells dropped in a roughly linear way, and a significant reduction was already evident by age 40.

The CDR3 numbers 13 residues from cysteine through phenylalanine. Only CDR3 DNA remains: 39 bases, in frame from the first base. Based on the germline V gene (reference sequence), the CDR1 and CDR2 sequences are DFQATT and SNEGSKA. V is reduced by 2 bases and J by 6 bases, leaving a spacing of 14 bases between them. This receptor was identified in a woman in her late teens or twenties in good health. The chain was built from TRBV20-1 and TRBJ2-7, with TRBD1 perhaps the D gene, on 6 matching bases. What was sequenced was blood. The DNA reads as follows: TGCAGTGCTAGAAGCAGGGGCGAACCCGAGCAGTACTTC. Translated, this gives CSARSRGEPEQYF.